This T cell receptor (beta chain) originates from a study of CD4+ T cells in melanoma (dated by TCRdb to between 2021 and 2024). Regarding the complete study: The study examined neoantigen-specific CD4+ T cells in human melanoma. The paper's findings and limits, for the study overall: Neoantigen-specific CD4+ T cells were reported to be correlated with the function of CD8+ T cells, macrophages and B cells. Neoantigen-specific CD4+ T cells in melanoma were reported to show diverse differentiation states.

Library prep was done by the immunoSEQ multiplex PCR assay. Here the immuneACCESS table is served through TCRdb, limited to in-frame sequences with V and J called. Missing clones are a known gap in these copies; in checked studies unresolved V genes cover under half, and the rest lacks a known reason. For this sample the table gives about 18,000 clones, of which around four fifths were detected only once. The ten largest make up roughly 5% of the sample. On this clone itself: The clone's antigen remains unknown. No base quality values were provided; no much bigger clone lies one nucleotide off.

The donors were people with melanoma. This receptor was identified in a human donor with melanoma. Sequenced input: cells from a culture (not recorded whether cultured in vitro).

The DNA sequence reads TGCGCCAGCGGTAGTGGGTCCGGCAAAAACATTCAGTACTTC. Protein translation: CASGSGSGKNIQYF. The sequence is built from TRBV5-1 and TRBJ2-4, with the D segment identity uncertain. The germline V gene supplies CDR1 SGHRS and CDR2 YFSETQ. From its cysteine to its phenylalanine, the CDR3 spans 14 amino acids. Of all the DNA, just the CDR3 is kept, 42 bases in frame from base 1. V gives up 7 bases and J gives up 3 bases, and the segment between their germline ends measures 14 bases.